These 7 T cell receptor beta chains were all obtained from the same sample, sequenced in a study of T cells in Graves' hyperthyroidism and ophthalmopathy. Researchers took RNA transcripts and amplified the TCR beta CDR3 regions from them. The study used the HTBI primer set for a first-round RT-PCR of the TCR CDR3. Each CDR3 protein is one row after TCRdb ran MiXCR on the multiplex PCR reads. The sample contains hundreds of thousands of distinct CDR3 sequences, about 14% of which appear only once. Source material: blood. The receptors stem from a woman aged 45-60 years with Graves' ophthalmopathy.

This clonotype showed up many times. The V gene is TRBV7-3, the J gene TRBJ2-1; D remains unclear. Germline-derived CDR1 and CDR2 are SGHTA and FQGTGA. V lost 5 bases to trimming and J lost 2 bases, with 13 bases between them. The CDR3 length is 15 residues. CDR3 region: CASSTLRSAYNEQFF. The CDR3 coding sequence is TGTGCCAGCAGCACCCTGAGATCAGCCTACAATGAGCAGTTCTTC.

On this clonotype itself: A read error may be the cause here, since a much bigger clone is one base away. This chain uses TRBV6-5 with TRBJ1-1; possibly TRBD1 for D (5 bases). Germline V gives CDR1 MNHEY, CDR2 SVGAGI. The CDR3 has 15 residues. This CDR3 is CASSYWGTVNTEAFF. In nucleotides, the CDR3 is TGTGCCAGCAGCTACTGGGGGACCGTGAACACTGAAGCTTTCTTT.

Many counts were recorded for this clonotype. The chain combines TRBV3-1 with TRBJ2-6; D call uncertain. V shed 0 bases and J shed 0 bases, with 6 bases lying between them. Germline loops: CDR1 LGHDT, CDR2 YNNKEL (reference sequence). The CDR3 totals 16 residues. The CDR3 coding sequence is TGTGCCAGCAGCCAAGATGGGCTCTCTGGGGCCAACGTCCTGACTTTC. Encoded protein: CASSQDGLSGANVLTF. Full variable domain (remainder filled in from reference TRBV3-1 and TRBJ2-6): DTAVSQTPKYLVTQMGNDKSIKCEQNLGHDTMYWYKQDSKKFLKIMFSYNNKELIINETVPNRFSPKSPDKAHLNLHINSLELGDSAVYFCASSQDGLSGANVLTFGAGSRLTVL.

The sample holds a few counts of this clonotype. The chain is built from TRBV7-9 and TRBJ2-2, with TRBD2 matching over 11 bases. This CDR3 has 16 residues. Unmatched junction bases numbered 6, after V lost 5 bases and J lost 4 bases. The germline CDR1 and CDR2 sequences are SEHNR and FQNEAQ (reference sequence). For the CDR3, the DNA is TGTGCCAGCAGCCTCCTAGCGGGAGGACCCACCGGGGAGCTGTTTTTT. This encodes CASSLLAGGPTGELFF.

This clonotype was seen ten or more times. CDR3 coding DNA: TGTGCCAGCAGTCACCAAGAGGGGCCCTATGGCTACACCTTC. Encoded protein: CASSHQEGPYGYTF. This rearrangement joins TRBV6-2 or TRBV6-3 to TRBJ1-2, with D tentatively TRBD1 (5 bases). This CDR3 is built from 14 residues. V was pared by 5 bases and J by 4 bases, with 14 bases between. Germline CDR1 MNHEY, CDR2 SVGEGT.

Comments on this clonotype: This sequence may be a read error, since a much larger clone differs from it by one base. The gene calls are TRBV7-3 and TRBJ2-2; 7 bases match TRBD2. The CDR3 sequence is 14 residues long. Germline V lookup: CDR1 SGHTA, CDR2 FQGTGA. The CDR3 nucleotides are TGTGCCAGCAGCTCCCGGACTAGGCCCGGGGGGCTGTTTTTT. As protein: CASSSRTRPGGLFF.

This clonotype has a count of ten or more. The rearrangement links TRBV6-1 to TRBJ2-7, with TRBD1 matching 8 bases. Germline CDR1 and CDR2: MNHNS and SASEGT. The CDR3 covers 12 residues. The trim removed 6 bases at V and 5 bases at J, leaving 3 bases unmatched. CDR3 coding DNA: TGTGCCAGCAGGACAGGGGTCCACGAGCAGTACTTC. The encoded protein is CASRTGVHEQYF.